Below, 8 T cell receptor beta chains from the same sample are listed, as sequenced in a study of immune evolution from preneoplasia to lung adenocarcinoma. Repertoires were generated with immunoSEQ multiplex PCR, while TCRdb's copy carries only in-frame clones and drops some. Of about 9,600 clones detected, approximately 85% appear once; the ten largest clones hold about 5.8%. Sequencing input: FFPE minimally invasive lung adenocarcinoma tissue. The receptors come from a person aged 65-85 years with lung adenocarcinoma.

A single count supports this clone. V and J are TRBV6-1 and TRBJ1-5; the match to TRBD1 covers 8 bases. CDR3 length: 16 residues. Germline V gene lookup returns CDR1 MNHNS and CDR2 SASEGT. Trimming at V came to 1 base and at J to 6 bases, leaving 8 bases not matched to a gene. The CDR3 here is CASSEDTGQGVQPQHF. CDR3 bases: TGTGCCAGCAGTGAAGATACCGGACAGGGAGTTCAGCCCCAGCATTTT.

This chain uses TRBV5-1 with TRBJ1-1; perhaps TRBD1 as D (5 bases). V lost 0 bases and J lost 1, with 13 bases in between. The CDR3 length is 16 residues. Germline V gene data show CDR1 as SGHRS and CDR2 as YFSETQ. The CDR3 here is CASSLEPAGRNTEAFF. CDR3 DNA: TGCGCCAGCAGCTTGGAGCCCGCAGGGAGGAACACTGAAGCTTTCTTT.

The chain combines TRBV5-1 with TRBJ2-7; TRBD2 agrees at 7 bases. From germline, CDR1 is SGHRS and CDR2 YFSETQ. Trimming cost V 0 bases and J 0 bases; bases outside gene matches: 3. This CDR3 contains 15 residues. The CDR3 sequence: CASSLGAGSSYEQYF. DNA of the CDR3: TGCGCCAGCAGCTTGGGAGCGGGGTCCTCCTACGAGCAGTACTTC.

A single count supports this clone. The V and J genes are TRBV5-1 and TRBJ2-1; 11 bases are a match to TRBD2. V shed 8 bases and J 4 bases; nucleotides not matched to a gene: 8. Germline V gene sequence: CDR1 SGHRS, CDR2 YFSETQ. The CDR3 has 15 residues. The DNA of the CDR3 is TGCGCCAGTTCGACAGGACTAGCGGGTTACAATGAGCAGTTCTTC. This codes for CASSTGLAGYNEQFF. The complete variable domain, with remaining parts taken from reference TRBV5-1 and TRBJ2-1, reads KAGVTQTPRYLIKTRGQQVTLSCSPISGHRSVSWYQQTPGQGLQFLFEYFSETQRNKGNFPGRFSGRQFSNSRSEMNVSTLELGDSALYLCASSTGLAGYNEQFFGPGTRLTVL.

The chain has TRBV19 and TRBJ1-6; D remains unclear. The germline V gene has CDR1 LNHDA and CDR2 SQIVND (reference sequence). Trimming removed 6 bases from V and 7 bases from J, with 19 bases in between. The CDR3 covers 16 residues. The CDR3 DNA reads as TGTGCCAGTAGGGACGTCCGGGGAAGTGCGAATTCACCCCTCCACTTT. Its translation: CASRDVRGSANSPLHF.

CDR3 protein: CASSLSTGFQETQYF. For the CDR3, the DNA is TGTGCCAGCAGTTTATCGACAGGGTTCCAAGAGACCCAGTACTTC. V usage is TRBV27 and J usage is TRBJ2-5; 7 nucleotides agree with TRBD1. CDR1 is MNHEY and CDR2 is SMNVEV in the germline V gene (reference sequence). The trim removed 0 bases at V and 1 base at J, leaving 2 bases unmatched. CDR3 length: 15 amino acids.

This chain joins TRBV7-8 and TRBJ2-3; D gene uncertain. V dropped 5 bases and J dropped 4 bases, with 7 bases sitting between them. The CDR3 contains 12 residues. The germline V gene encodes CDR1 SGHVS and CDR2 FQNEAQ. In DNA form, the CDR3 reads TGTGCCAGCAGCCCCGATTCAGATACGCAGTATTTT. It yields the protein CASSPDSDTQYF.

This rearrangement joins TRBV27 to TRBJ2-5; 9 bases agree with TRBD2. Looked up from germline, CDR1 is MNHEY and CDR2 is SMNVEV (reference sequence). There are 16 residues in the CDR3. Trimming took 2 bases from V and 1 from J; bases not matched to a gene: 5. The CDR3 DNA follows: TGTGCCAGCAGTTTAGAAGGCGGGGGGGCCCAAGAGACCCAGTACTTC. Translated: CASSLEGGGAQETQYF.